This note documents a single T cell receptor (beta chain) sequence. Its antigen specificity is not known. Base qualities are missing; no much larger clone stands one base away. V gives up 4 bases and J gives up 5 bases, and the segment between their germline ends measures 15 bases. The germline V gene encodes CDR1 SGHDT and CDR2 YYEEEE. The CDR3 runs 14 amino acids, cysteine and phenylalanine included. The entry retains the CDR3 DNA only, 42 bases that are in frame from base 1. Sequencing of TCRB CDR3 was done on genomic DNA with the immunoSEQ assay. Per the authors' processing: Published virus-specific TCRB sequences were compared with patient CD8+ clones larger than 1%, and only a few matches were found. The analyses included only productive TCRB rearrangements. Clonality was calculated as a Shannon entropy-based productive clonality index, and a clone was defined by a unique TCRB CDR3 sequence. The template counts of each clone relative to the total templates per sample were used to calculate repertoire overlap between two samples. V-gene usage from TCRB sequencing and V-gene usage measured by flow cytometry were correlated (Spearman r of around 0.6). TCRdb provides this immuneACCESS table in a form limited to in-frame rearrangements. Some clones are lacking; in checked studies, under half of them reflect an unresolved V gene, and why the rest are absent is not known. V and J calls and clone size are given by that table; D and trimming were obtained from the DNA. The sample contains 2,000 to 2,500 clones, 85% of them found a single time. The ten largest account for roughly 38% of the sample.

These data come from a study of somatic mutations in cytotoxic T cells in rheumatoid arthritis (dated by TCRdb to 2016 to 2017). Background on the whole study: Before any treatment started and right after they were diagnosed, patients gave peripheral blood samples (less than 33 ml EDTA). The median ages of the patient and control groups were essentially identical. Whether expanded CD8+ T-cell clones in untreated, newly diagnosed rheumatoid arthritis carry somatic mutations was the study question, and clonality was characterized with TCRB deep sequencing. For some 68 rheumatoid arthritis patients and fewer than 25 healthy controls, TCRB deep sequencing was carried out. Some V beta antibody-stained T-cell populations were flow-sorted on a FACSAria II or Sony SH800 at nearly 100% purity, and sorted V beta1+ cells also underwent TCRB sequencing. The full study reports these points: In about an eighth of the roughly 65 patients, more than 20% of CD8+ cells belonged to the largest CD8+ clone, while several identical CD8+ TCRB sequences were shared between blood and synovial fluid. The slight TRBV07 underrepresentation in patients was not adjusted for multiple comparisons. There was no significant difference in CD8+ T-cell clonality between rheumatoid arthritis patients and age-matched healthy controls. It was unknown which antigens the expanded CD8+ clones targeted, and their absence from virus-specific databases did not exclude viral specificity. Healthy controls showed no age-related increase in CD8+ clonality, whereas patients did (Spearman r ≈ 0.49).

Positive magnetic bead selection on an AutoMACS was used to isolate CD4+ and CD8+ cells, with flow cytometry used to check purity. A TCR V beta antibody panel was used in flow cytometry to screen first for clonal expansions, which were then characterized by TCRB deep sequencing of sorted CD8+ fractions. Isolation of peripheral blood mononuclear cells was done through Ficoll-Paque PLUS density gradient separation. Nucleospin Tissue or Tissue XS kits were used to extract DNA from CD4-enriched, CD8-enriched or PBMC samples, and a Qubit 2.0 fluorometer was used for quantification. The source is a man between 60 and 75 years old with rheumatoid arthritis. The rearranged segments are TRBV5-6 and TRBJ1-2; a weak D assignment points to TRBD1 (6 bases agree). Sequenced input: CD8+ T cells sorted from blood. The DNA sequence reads TGTGCCAGCAGCCGGGACACCCGAGGGTATGGCTACACCTTC. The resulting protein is CASSRDTRGYGYTF.